This is a list of T cell receptor delta chains from one sample in a study of Vδ1+ human thymocytes. TCRdb re-analyzed the multiplex PCR reads via CATT. Among about 58,000 delta-chain clones listed, approximately 15% were seen once. Input material: Vdelta1+ gamma-delta thymocytes from the thymus. Receptors originate from a girl in the first two years of life who had congenital heart surgery. The CDR3 runs from the conserved cysteine through the conserved F or W. The D gene is left open where the match is weak. The listing skips clone size in some rows; elsewhere it reads once, few, many or a size class.

clone_size: few; d_call: -; v_call: TRDV1; j_call: TRDJ1; cdr3_nt: TGTGCTCTTGGGGGCGATACGCCTGGGGCAATATCGTACACCGATAAACTCATCTTT; cdr3_aa: CALGGDTPGAISYTDKLIF
clone_size: few; d_call: -; v_call: TRDV1; j_call: TRDJ1; cdr3_nt: TGTGCTCTTGGGGAAGTCAATGATGAGGCTAAACTCATCTTT; cdr3_aa: CALGEVNDEAKLIF
clone_size: -; d_call: TRDD3; v_call: TRDV1; j_call: TRDJ1; cdr3_nt: TGTGCTCTTGGGGCCTTACTGGGGGATACGCAGGCACTCATCTTT; cdr3_aa: CALGALLGDTQALIF
clone_size: medium-sized; d_call: TRDD3; v_call: TRDV2; j_call: TRDJ1; cdr3_nt: TGTGCCTGTGACACTGGCTGGGGGCCTTACACCGATAAACTCATCTTT; cdr3_aa: CACDTGWGPYTDKLIF
clone_size: -; d_call: -; v_call: TRDV1; j_call: TRDJ1; cdr3_nt: TGTGCTCTTGGGGAACCAATGGCCTTCCATCACAGGATTAATAAACTCATCTTC; cdr3_aa: CALGEPMAFHHRINKLIF
clone_size: many; d_call: -; v_call: TRAV29/DV5; j_call: TRDJ1; cdr3_nt: TGTGCAGCAAGCGACCTTCCTACAGAGGGGGATAACCTGTACACCGATAAACTCATCTTT; cdr3_aa: CAASDLPTEGDNLYTDKLIF
clone_size: -; d_call: -; v_call: TRDV1; j_call: TRDJ1; cdr3_nt: TGTGCTCTTGACAAAGGACCTACCAGTACTGAATTGTACACCGATAAACTCATCTTT; cdr3_aa: CALDKGPTSTELYTDKLIF
clone_size: few; d_call: -; v_call: TRDV2; j_call: TRDJ1; cdr3_nt: TGTGCCTGTGACACCGCCCTACGCGGGGACGCCGATAAACTCATCTTT; cdr3_aa: CACDTALRGDADKLIF
clone_size: few; d_call: -; v_call: TRDV1; j_call: TRDJ1; cdr3_nt: TGTGCTCTTGGGGACGTAGTTCCTACGAGGGATACTGGGCCGAATAAACTCATCTTT; cdr3_aa: CALGDVVPTRDTGPNKLIF
clone_size: few; d_call: TRDD3; v_call: TRDV1; j_call: TRDJ1; cdr3_nt: TGTGCTCTTGGGGAACTAGTCCGTGGGAGGGAGGTACTGGGGGATATTGAGACCGATAAACTCATCTTT; cdr3_aa: CALGELVRGREVLGDIETDKLIF
clone_size: few; d_call: TRDD3; v_call: TRDV1; j_call: TRDJ1; cdr3_nt: TGTGCTCTTGGGGAACGGCCAACCGTCCTACGCGGTGGGGGATATGGTAAACTCATCTTT; cdr3_aa: CALGERPTVLRGGGYGKLIF
clone_size: -; d_call: -; v_call: TRDV1; j_call: TRDJ1; cdr3_nt: TGTGCTCTTGGGGAACCCGACTCCCTTTTTGATGGTAAACTCATCTTT; cdr3_aa: CALGEPDSLFDGKLIF
clone_size: -; d_call: -; v_call: TRDV1; j_call: TRDJ1; cdr3_nt: TGTGCTCTTGGGGAGATCACCGATAAACTCATCTTT; cdr3_aa: CALGEITDKLIF
clone_size: few; d_call: TRDD3; v_call: TRDV1; j_call: TRDJ1; cdr3_nt: TGTGCTCTTGTCTCCTGGGGGATAAACACCGATAAACTCATCTTT; cdr3_aa: CALVSWGINTDKLIF
clone_size: few; d_call: TRDD3; v_call: TRDV1; j_call: TRDJ1; cdr3_nt: TGTGCTCTTGGGGAACTACCGGTACTGGGGGCCTACACCGATAAACTCATCTTT; cdr3_aa: CALGELPVLGAYTDKLIF
clone_size: -; d_call: TRDD3; v_call: TRDV1; j_call: TRDJ1; cdr3_nt: TGTGCTCTTGGGGAACGCGGCGATCCTAAACTGGGGGATATTCCAATCGATAAACTCATCTTT; cdr3_aa: CALGERGDPKLGDIPIDKLIF
clone_size: -; d_call: TRDD2; v_call: TRDV1; j_call: TRDJ1; cdr3_nt: TGTGCTCTTGGAAACCCTTCCTACGCCGAGAAAACTGATAAACTCATCTTT; cdr3_aa: CALGNPSYAEKTDKLIF
clone_size: few; d_call: TRDD3; v_call: TRDV2; j_call: TRDJ1; cdr3_nt: TGTGCCGGACTACTGGGGGATCAGGTTGGGTCCGATAAACTCATCTTT; cdr3_aa: CAGLLGDQVGSDKLIF
clone_size: -; d_call: -; v_call: TRDV1; j_call: TRDJ1; cdr3_nt: TGTGCTCTTGGGGGTCTTTCAATGCGGGGCCCCCGCCACACCGATAAACTCATCTTT; cdr3_aa: CALGGLSMRGPRHTDKLIF
clone_size: many; d_call: -; v_call: TRDV2; j_call: TRDJ1; cdr3_nt: TGTGCCTGTGACACGGTTACTGGGAGTACGAGCACCGATAAACTCATCTTT; cdr3_aa: CACDTVTGSTSTDKLIF
clone_size: medium-sized; d_call: -; v_call: TRAV29/DV5; j_call: TRDJ1; cdr3_nt: TGTGCAGCAAGCGAGTTAGATGGACTCATCTTT; cdr3_aa: CAASELDGLIF
clone_size: few; d_call: TRDD3; v_call: TRDV1; j_call: TRDJ1; cdr3_nt: TGTGCTCTTGGGGAACGGCTTAACCTGGGGGACACCGATAAACTCATCTTT; cdr3_aa: CALGERLNLGDTDKLIF
clone_size: few; d_call: TRDD3; v_call: TRDV1; j_call: TRDJ1; cdr3_nt: TGTGCTCTTGGGGAACTAGGCGGCCATAAGTCAAGGCTGGGGGATACCCCGTACACCGATAAACTCATCTTT; cdr3_aa: CALGELGGHKSRLGDTPYTDKLIF
clone_size: -; d_call: TRDD3; v_call: TRDV1; j_call: TRDJ1; cdr3_nt: TGTGCTCTTGGGGACGCTCCCCCGGGGAGTTCCCCCGGGATGGGGGATAGATTGAGGTACACCGATAAACTCATCTTT; cdr3_aa: CALGDAPPGSSPGMGDRLRYTDKLIF
clone_size: medium-sized; d_call: -; v_call: TRAV29/DV5; j_call: TRDJ2; cdr3_nt: TGTGCAGCAAAGCTCGAGGGAATCACAGCACAACTCTTCTTT; cdr3_aa: CAAKLEGITAQLFF
clone_size: few; d_call: -; v_call: TRDV1; j_call: TRDJ1; cdr3_nt: TGTGCTCTTGGGGAACTTTCCTACCGGGGGACCTCTTTGTACACCGATAAACTCATCTTT; cdr3_aa: CALGELSYRGTSLYTDKLIF
clone_size: -; d_call: TRDD3; v_call: TRAV29/DV5; j_call: TRDJ1; cdr3_nt: TGTGCAGCAAGTACGCGCTGGGGGATTTTTGGCACCGATAAACTCATCTTT; cdr3_aa: CAASTRWGIFGTDKLIF
clone_size: few; d_call: TRDD3; v_call: TRAV29/DV5; j_call: TRDJ1; cdr3_nt: TGTGCAGCTCGTCCTAGATGCAAAGTACTGGGGGACCACACCGATAAACTCATCTTT; cdr3_aa: CAARPRCKVLGDHTDKLIF
clone_size: -; d_call: -; v_call: TRDV1; j_call: TRDJ1; cdr3_nt: TGTGCTCTTGGGGACCAGGGGGGGGCCGATAAACTCATCTTT; cdr3_aa: CALGDQGGADKLIF
clone_size: -; d_call: -; v_call: TRDV1; j_call: TRDJ1; cdr3_nt: TGTGCTCTTCTTAACACCGATAAACTCATCTTT; cdr3_aa: CALLNTDKLIF
clone_size: -; d_call: TRDD3; v_call: TRDV1; j_call: TRDJ1; cdr3_nt: TGTGCTCTTGGGGAACTGGGTTTCCCCCTACTGGGGACCGATAAACTCATCTTT; cdr3_aa: CALGELGFPLLGTDKLIF
clone_size: -; d_call: TRDD2; v_call: TRDV1; j_call: TRDJ1; cdr3_nt: TGTGCTCTTGGGGCCCCGAAGGCCTTCCTACCCGGGGGACCCATGTACACCGATAAACTCATCTTT; cdr3_aa: CALGAPKAFLPGGPMYTDKLIF
clone_size: few; d_call: -; v_call: TRDV1; j_call: TRDJ1; cdr3_nt: TGTGCTCTTGGGGAACCCCCGCTACGACACCCTTGGTGGGGAAAGACCGATAAACTCATCTTT; cdr3_aa: CALGEPPLRHPWWGKTDKLIF
clone_size: few; d_call: TRDD3; v_call: TRDV1; j_call: TRDJ1; cdr3_nt: TGTGCTCTTGGGGAGGAGACCGCCTCCGCTTACTGGGGGATAAGACTCATCTTT; cdr3_aa: CALGEETASAYWGIRLIF
clone_size: -; d_call: TRDD2; v_call: TRDV1; j_call: TRDJ1; cdr3_nt: TGTGCTCTTGGGGAATATCCTTTCCTACCGTACACCGATAAACTCATCTTT; cdr3_aa: CALGEYPFLPYTDKLIF
clone_size: -; d_call: TRDD3; v_call: TRDV1; j_call: TRDJ1; cdr3_nt: TGTGCTCTTGGGGAACTAGGTTCTTACTGGGGGTTCTCACCAGGGGCCGATAAACTCATCTTT; cdr3_aa: CALGELGSYWGFSPGADKLIF
clone_size: -; d_call: TRDD3; v_call: TRDV1; j_call: TRDJ1; cdr3_nt: TGTGCTCTTGGGGGTCCTTCCATGCGTACTGGGGGCCACTTGTACACCGATAAACTCATCTTT; cdr3_aa: CALGGPSMRTGGHLYTDKLIF
clone_size: few; d_call: -; v_call: TRDV1; j_call: TRDJ1; cdr3_nt: TGTGCTCTTGGCAATCGCATATCGACGTACACCGATAAACTCATCTTT; cdr3_aa: CALGNRISTYTDKLIF
clone_size: -; d_call: TRDD3; v_call: TRDV1; j_call: TRDJ1; cdr3_nt: TGTGCTCTTGGGGAACCCCACTTAACTTCCTCGACTGGGGGTCCCCTGTACACCGATAAACTCATCTTT; cdr3_aa: CALGEPHLTSSTGGPLYTDKLIF
clone_size: few; d_call: -; v_call: TRDV1; j_call: TRDJ1; cdr3_nt: TGTGCTCTTGGGGAACTAGGCGGGGGGAAGTACACCGATAAACTCATCTTT; cdr3_aa: CALGELGGGKYTDKLIF
clone_size: -; d_call: -; v_call: TRAV29/DV5; j_call: TRDJ1; cdr3_nt: TGTGCAGCAACCATTGCCTTCCTACCCTCGTACTGGGGGACCACATACACCGATAAACTCATCTTT; cdr3_aa: CAATIAFLPSYWGTTYTDKLIF
clone_size: -; d_call: -; v_call: TRAV29/DV5; j_call: TRDJ1; cdr3_nt: TGTGCCGCAAGTCCCTTGTTCCTATCCATACTGCTGGGGTACACCGATAAACTCATCTTT; cdr3_aa: CAASPLFLSILLGYTDKLIF
clone_size: few; d_call: -; v_call: TRDV1; j_call: TRDJ1; cdr3_nt: -; cdr3_aa: CALGDWGYAVTDKLIF
clone_size: -; d_call: TRDD3; v_call: TRDV2; j_call: TRDJ1; cdr3_nt: TGTGCCTGTGACAAGAAGGGCTACTGGGGGACGAGAATTTACAGGACCGATAAACTCATCTTT; cdr3_aa: CACDKKGYWGTRIYRTDKLIF
clone_size: -; d_call: TRDD3; v_call: TRDV1; j_call: TRDJ1; cdr3_nt: TGTGCTCTTGGGGAACCTACAACCTGGGGGACGTCGTACACCGATAAACTCATCTTT; cdr3_aa: CALGEPTTWGTSYTDKLIF
clone_size: -; d_call: TRDD3; v_call: TRDV1; j_call: TRDJ1; cdr3_nt: TGTGCTCTTGGGGAAGCCGCCTACAGGCCTATACTGGGGCTATCGTACACCGATAAACTCATCTTT; cdr3_aa: CALGEAAYRPILGLSYTDKLIF